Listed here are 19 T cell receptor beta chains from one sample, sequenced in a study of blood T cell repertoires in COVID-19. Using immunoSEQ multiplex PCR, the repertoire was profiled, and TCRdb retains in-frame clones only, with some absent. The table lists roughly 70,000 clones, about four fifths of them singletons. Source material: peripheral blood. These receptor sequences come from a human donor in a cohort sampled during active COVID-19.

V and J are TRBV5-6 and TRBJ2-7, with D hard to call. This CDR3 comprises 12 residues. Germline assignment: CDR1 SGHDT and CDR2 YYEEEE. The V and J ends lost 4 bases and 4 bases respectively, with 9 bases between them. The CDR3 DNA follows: TGTGCCAGCAGCCCCTTCGGTTACGAGCAGTACTTC. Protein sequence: CASSPFGYEQYF. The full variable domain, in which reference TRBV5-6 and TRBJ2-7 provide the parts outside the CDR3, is DAGVTQSPTHLIKTRGQQVTLRCSPKSGHDTVSWYQQALGQGPQFIFQYYEEEERQRGNFPDRFSGHQFPNYSSELNVNALLLGDSALYLCASSPFGYEQYFGPGTRLTVT.

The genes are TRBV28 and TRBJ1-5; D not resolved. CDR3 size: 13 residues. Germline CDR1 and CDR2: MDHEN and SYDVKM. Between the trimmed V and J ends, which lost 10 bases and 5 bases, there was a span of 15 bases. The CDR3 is CATSPGQDQPQHF. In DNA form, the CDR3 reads TGTGCCACCAGCCCTGGGCAGGATCAGCCCCAGCATTTT.

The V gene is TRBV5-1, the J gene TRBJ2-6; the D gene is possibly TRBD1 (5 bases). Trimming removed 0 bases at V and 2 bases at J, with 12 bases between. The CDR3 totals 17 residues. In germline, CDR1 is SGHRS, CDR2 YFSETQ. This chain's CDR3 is CASSLEGAAAGANVLTF. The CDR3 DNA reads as TGCGCCAGCAGCTTGGAAGGGGCAGCCGCTGGGGCCAACGTCCTGACTTTC.

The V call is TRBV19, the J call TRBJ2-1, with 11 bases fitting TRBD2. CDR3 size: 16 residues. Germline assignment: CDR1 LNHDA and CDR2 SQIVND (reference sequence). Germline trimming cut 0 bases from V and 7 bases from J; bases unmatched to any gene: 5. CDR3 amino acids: CASSIDLASGRNEQFF. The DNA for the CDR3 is TGTGCCAGTAGTATAGATCTGGCTAGCGGGAGGAATGAGCAGTTCTTC.

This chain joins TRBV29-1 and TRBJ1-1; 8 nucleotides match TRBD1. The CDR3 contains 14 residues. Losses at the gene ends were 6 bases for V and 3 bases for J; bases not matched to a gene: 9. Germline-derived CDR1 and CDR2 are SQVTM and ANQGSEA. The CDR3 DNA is TGCAGCGTCTCTCAGGGGGCTGCGGACACTGAAGCTTTCTTT. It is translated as CSVSQGAADTEAFF.

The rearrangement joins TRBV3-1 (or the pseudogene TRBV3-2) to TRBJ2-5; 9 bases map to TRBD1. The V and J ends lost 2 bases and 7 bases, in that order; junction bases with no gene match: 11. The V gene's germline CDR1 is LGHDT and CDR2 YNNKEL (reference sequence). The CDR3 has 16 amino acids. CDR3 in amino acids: CASSQPVGQGAVTQYF. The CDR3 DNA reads TGTGCCAGCAGCCAACCCGTGGGACAGGGAGCTGTGACCCAGTACTTC.

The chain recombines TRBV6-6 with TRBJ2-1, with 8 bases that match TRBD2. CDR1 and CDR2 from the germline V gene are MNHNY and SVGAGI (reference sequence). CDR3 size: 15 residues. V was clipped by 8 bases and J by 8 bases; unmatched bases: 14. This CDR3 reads CASLSGGTSIDEQFF. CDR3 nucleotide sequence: TGTGCCAGCTTATCCGGGGGGACTAGTATCGATGAGCAGTTCTTC.

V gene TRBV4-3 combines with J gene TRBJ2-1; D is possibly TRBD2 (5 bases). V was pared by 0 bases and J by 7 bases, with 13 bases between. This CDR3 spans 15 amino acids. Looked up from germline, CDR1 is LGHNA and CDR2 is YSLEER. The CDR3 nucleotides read TGCGCCAGCAGCCAAGACCGCGGAGGTACGAATGAGCAGTTCTTC. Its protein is CASSQDRGGTNEQFF.

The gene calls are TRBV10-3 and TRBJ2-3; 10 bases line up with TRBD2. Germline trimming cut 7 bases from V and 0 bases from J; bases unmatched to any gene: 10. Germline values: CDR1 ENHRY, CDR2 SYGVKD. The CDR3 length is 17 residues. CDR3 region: CAITSRTSGTSTDTQYF. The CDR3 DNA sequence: TGTGCCATCACCTCACGCACTAGCGGGACTAGCACAGATACGCAGTATTTT.

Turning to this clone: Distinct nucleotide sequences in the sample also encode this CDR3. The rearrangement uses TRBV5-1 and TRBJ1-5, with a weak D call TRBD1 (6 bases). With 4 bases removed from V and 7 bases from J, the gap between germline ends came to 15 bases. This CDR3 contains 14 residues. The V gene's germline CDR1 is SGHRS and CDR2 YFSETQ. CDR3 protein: CASSPGGAGQPQHF. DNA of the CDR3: TGCGCCAGCAGCCCTGGGGGGGCGGGGCAGCCCCAGCATTTT.

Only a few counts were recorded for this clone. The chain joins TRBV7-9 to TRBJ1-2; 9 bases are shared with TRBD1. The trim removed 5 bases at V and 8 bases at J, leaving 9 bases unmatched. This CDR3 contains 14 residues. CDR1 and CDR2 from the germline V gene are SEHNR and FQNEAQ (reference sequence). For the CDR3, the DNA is TGTGCCAGCAGCCTCAAACAGGGGGCCGAAGGCTACACCTTC. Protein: CASSLKQGAEGYTF. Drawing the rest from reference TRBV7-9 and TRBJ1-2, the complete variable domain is DTGVSQNPRHKITKRGQNVTFRCDPISEHNRLYWYRQTLGQGPEFLTYFQNEAQLEKSRLLSDRFSAERPKGSFSTLEIQRTEQGDSAMYLCASSLKQGAEGYTFGSGTRLTVV.

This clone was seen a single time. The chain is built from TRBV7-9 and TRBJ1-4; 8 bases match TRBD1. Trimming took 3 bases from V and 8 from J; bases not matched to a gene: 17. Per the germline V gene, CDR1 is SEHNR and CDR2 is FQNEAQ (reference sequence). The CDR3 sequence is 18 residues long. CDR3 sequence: CASSLVPGQDPLGEKLFF. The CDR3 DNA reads TGTGCCAGCAGCTTGGTCCCGGGACAGGATCCATTAGGAGAAAAACTGTTTTTT.

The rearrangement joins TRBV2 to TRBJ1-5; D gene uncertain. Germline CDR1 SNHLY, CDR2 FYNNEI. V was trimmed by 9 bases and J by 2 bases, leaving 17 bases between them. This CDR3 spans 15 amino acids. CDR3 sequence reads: CASLGRPGGNQPQHF. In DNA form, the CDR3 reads TGTGCCAGTCTTGGACGGCCCGGGGGCAATCAGCCCCAGCATTTT. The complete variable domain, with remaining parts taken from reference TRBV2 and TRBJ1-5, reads EPEVTQTPSHQVTQMGQEVILRCVPISNHLYFYWYRQILGQKVEFLVSFYNNEISEKSEIFDDQFSVERPDGSNFTLKIRSTKLEDSAMYFCASLGRPGGNQPQHFGDGTRLSIL.

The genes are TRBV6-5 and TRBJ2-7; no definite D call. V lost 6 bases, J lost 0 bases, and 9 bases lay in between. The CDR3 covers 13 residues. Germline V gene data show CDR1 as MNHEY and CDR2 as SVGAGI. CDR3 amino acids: CASSPVASYEQYF. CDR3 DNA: TGTGCCAGCAGCCCAGTAGCCTCCTACGAGCAGTACTTC.

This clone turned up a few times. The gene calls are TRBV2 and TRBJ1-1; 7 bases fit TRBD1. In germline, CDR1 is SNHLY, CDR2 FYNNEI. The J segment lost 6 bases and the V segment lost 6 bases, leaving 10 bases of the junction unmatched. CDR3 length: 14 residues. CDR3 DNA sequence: TGTGCCAGCAGCCAATTCAGACAGGGAGCTGAAGCTTTCTTT. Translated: CASSQFRQGAEAFF.

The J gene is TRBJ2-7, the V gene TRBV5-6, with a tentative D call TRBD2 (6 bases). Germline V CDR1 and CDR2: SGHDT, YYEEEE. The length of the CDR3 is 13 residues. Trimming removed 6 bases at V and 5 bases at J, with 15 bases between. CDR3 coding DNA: TGTGCCAGCACCCTCGCGGGGAGCCACGAGCAGTACTTC. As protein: CASTLAGSHEQYF.

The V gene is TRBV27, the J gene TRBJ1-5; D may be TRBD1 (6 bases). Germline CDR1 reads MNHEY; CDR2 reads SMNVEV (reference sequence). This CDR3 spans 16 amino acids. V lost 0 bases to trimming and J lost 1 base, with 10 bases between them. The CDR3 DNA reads TGTGCCAGCAGTTTATCGTGGGGGCCGAGCAATCAGCCCCAGCATTTT. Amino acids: CASSLSWGPSNQPQHF.

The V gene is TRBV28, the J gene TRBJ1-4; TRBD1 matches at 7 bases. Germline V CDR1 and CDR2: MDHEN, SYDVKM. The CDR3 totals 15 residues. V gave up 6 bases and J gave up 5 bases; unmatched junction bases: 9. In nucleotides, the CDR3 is TGTGCCAGCAGAGGAAGGACAGGTTCGAATGAAAAACTGTTTTTT. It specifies CASRGRTGSNEKLFF.

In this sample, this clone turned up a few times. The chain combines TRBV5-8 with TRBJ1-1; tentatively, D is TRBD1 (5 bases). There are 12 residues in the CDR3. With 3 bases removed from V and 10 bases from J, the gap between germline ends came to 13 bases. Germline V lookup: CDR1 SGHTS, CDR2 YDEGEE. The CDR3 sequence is CASSSNWGGAFF. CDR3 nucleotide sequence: TGTGCCAGCAGCTCGAACTGGGGGGGAGCTTTCTTT.